This TCR beta chain was found in a study of tumor and adjacent non-tumor tissue in lung cancer. This clonotype was recorded once. This likely comes from a read error, as the CDR3 has no conserved phenylalanine or tryptophan at its end. RNA was extracted from bulk tissue without any cell sorting. This non-tumor lung sample came from over 3 cm beyond the tumor edge. The CDR3 is 14 amino acids. Per the germline V gene, CDR1 is SQVTM and CDR2 is ANQGSEA. The V gene lost 3 bases and the J gene lost 1 base, with 13 bases spanning the gap. TCRbeta libraries were built with three rounds of nested PCR, modified from ARM-PCR. TCRdb processed the multiplex PCR reads anew with MiXCR; each CDR3 protein has one entry. The sample yields about 86,000 distinct CDR3 sequences, around 82% seen once.

The sequence was obtained from a woman in her fifties or sixties with non-small cell lung cancer. The chain links TRBV29-1 to TRBJ2-7, with D perhaps TRBD1 (6 bases). Source material: distant non-tumor lung tissue. The CDR3 loop reads CSVDLRQVSYEQYL. CDR3 coding DNA: TGCAGCGTTGACCTCAGACAGGTTTCCTACGAGCAGTACTTA.